These T cell receptor beta chains were read from a single sample in a study of human T cells and chemical hapten exposure. One entry per CDR3 protein results from TCRdb running MiXCR on the RACE reads. The table lists over 55,000 distinct CDR3 sequences, approximately 9.9% of them singletons. Sequencing was performed on whole blood, taken in connection with sensitization to the hapten diphenylcyclopropenone (DPC). These receptors were taken from a middle-aged man with alopecia areata. Some clones in this sample may be carry-over from other donors' samples. CDR3s include the opening cysteine and the closing phenylalanine or tryptophan. Fields, in order: V gene, clone size, J gene, D gene, CDR3 length, CDR3 DNA, CDR3 protein. D genes are given only for firm matches. A clone size is listed for some rows: how often the clone was seen (once, few, many), or a class if it is expanded.

TRBV21-1	few	TRBJ2-4	NA	14	TGTGCCAGCAATAAGGCTTATGGGGCGGGCATTCAGTACTTC	CASNKAYGAGIQYF
TRBV20-1	NA	TRBJ2-3	NA	12	TGCAGTGCTAGAGATCTGAGGGGTACGCAGTATTTT	CSARDLRGTQYF
TRBV6-6	NA	TRBJ2-2	TRBD1	16	TGTGCCAGCAGTTCCGCCGGGACAGGGCGGACCGGGGAGCTGTTTTTT	CASSSAGTGRTGELFF
TRBV6-1	few	TRBJ2-3	TRBD2	18	TGTGCCAGCAGTTCACAATTCCGGGAAACTAGCGGGAGACATACGCAGTATTTT	CASSSQFRETSGRHTQYF
TRBV7-3	many	TRBJ1-1	TRBD1	14	TGTGCCAGCAGCCTAACGGGGGACAGCACTGAAGCTTTCTTT	CASSLTGDSTEAFF
TRBV6-2/TRBV6-3	few	TRBJ2-1	NA	14	TGTGCCAGCAGTCAACTTTCAGTACAGGGTGAGCAGTTCTTC	CASSQLSVQGEQFF
TRBV20-1	few	TRBJ2-1	NA	14	TGCAGTGCTAGAGTGTCGGGCCTTGAGGATGAGCAGTTCTTC	CSARVSGLEDEQFF
TRBV27	few	TRBJ2-7	TRBD1	14	TGTGCCAGCAGCGCCCAACAGGGGCCCTACGAGCAGTACTTC	CASSAQQGPYEQYF
TRBV20-1	NA	TRBJ2-1	TRBD2	16	TGCAGTGCTAGAGATTTTATGGCGGGAGGTCGCACGGGGCAGTTCTTC	CSARDFMAGGRTGQFF
TRBV3-1	NA	TRBJ2-2	TRBD2	15	TGTGCCAGCAGCCCAGAAGGGACTACCTCTGGGGAGCTGTTTTTT	CASSPEGTTSGELFF
TRBV29-1	NA	TRBJ2-3	TRBD2	12	TGCAGCGGAGCGGGGGCCCCTGATACGCAGTATTTT	CSGAGAPDTQYF
TRBV12-3/TRBV12-4	few	TRBJ2-2	TRBD2	16	TGTGCCAGCAGCTCGATGGAGCGGGAGATTTCGGGGGAGCTGTTTTTT	CASSSMEREISGELFF
TRBV7-2	many	TRBJ2-5	NA	14	TGTGCCAGCAGACAAGGGACGGCGTCGGAGACCCAGTACTTC	CASRQGTASETQYF